This entry lists 27 T cell receptor beta chains sequenced from one sample in a study of metastatic and nonmetastatic thyroid tumors. TCRdb recomputed clones from the PCR reads via MiXCR. Of more than 20,000 clones detected, 20% to 30% appear once; the ten largest clones hold 12%. There were no patients who had received any treatment before thyroid surgery. Sequencing was done on a sample of tumor tissue. These TCRs come from a male donor with papillary thyroid cancer or a benign thyroid nodule (not recorded which). Some clones in this sample may be carry-over from other donors' samples.

This clone has a count of ten or more. Here the CDR3 DNA reads TGTGCCAGCAGTGGACAGGGCCTTGAGGGGGCCAACGTCCTGACTTTC. Its protein product is CASSGQGLEGANVLTF. The chain carries TRBV28 and TRBJ2-6; 8 bases are shared with TRBD1. CDR3 length: 16 residues. Germline V gene data show CDR1 as MDHEN and CDR2 as SYDVKM. The trim removed 5 bases at V and 4 bases at J, leaving 7 bases unmatched.

Points on this clone: This clone may be a read error of a much larger clone one base away. V and J are TRBV4-3 and TRBJ1-1, with no clear D. The ends were cut back, 4 bases at V and 12 bases at J, with 21 bases in the middle. The germline CDR1 and CDR2 sequences are LGHNA and YSLEER. The CDR3 extends over 14 amino acids. The CDR3 sequence: CASSRTSGTGESFF. The DNA of the CDR3 is TGCGCCAGCAGCCGCACGTCGGGTACGGGAGAATCTTTCTTT.

This clone was seen ten or more times. The chain couples TRBV4-3 to TRBJ2-7; perhaps TRBD2 as D (7 bases). Per the germline V gene, CDR1 is LGHNA and CDR2 is YSLEER. The germline V and J ends were trimmed by 5 bases and 4 bases, with 18 bases remaining between them. This CDR3 is 15 amino acids long. This CDR3 reads CASSESGGGSYEQYF. The CDR3 nucleotides are TGCGCCAGCAGCGAAAGCGGCGGGGGCTCTTACGAGCAGTACTTC.

This clone was seen many times. The chain recombines TRBV7-8 with TRBJ2-1, with 8 bases matching TRBD1. CDR3 size: 16 residues. V lost 7 bases and J lost 10; bases outside the gene matches: 18. Germline V gene sequence: CDR1 SGHVS, CDR2 FQNEAQ. The CDR3 DNA is TGTGCCAGCACCCTCCAGGGGGCCACCGCCCGGGGGGAGCAGTTCTTC. Its translation is CASTLQGATARGEQFF.

This clone showed up just once. One end of the junction varies from germline; a read error may be responsible. The chain joins TRBV5-1 to TRBJ2-7; D tentatively reads TRBD1 or TRBD2 (5 bases each). The V gene's germline CDR1 is SGHRS and CDR2 YFSETQ. This CDR3 has 13 amino acids. The CDR3 protein is CASSLERGYEQYF. The CDR3 DNA follows: TGCGCCAGTAGCTTGGAGAGGGGCTACGAGCAGTACTTC.

This clone has a count of ten or more. V and J are TRBV4-1 and TRBJ2-7; tentative D call: TRBD1 (5 bases). The CDR3 loop spans 14 amino acids. Germline CDR1 and CDR2: MGHRA and YSYEKL. V was clipped by 1 base and J by 2 bases, with 9 bases between them. The CDR3 here is CASSQGGYAYEQYF. CDR3 sequence (DNA): TGCGCCAGCAGCCAAGGGGGCTACGCCTACGAGCAGTACTTC.

With regard to this clone: Germline and junction disagree at one end, which may indicate a read error. The V call is TRBV2, the J call TRBJ2-2; D might be TRBD2 (5 bases). The germline V gene has CDR1 SNHLY and CDR2 FYNNEI. The CDR3 covers 13 residues. This CDR3 is CASSEGSNGELLF. The CDR3 region has the DNA TGTGCCAGCAGTGAAGGGTCCAACGGGGAGCTGTTATTT.

This clone was seen ten or more times. This sequence joins TRBV20-1 and TRBJ1-2; maybe TRBD1 (5 bases). This CDR3 is 13 amino acids long. Germline CDR1 reads DFQATT; CDR2 reads SNEGSKA (reference sequence). V was cut by 2 bases and J by 8 bases, with 15 bases left in between. The CDR3 DNA reads as TGCAGTGCTAGACCCGGGGAGGGGAGCGGCTACACCTTC. Amino acid sequence: CSARPGEGSGYTF.

Note on this clone: Compared with germline, one end of the junction differs, possibly owing to a read error. This chain uses TRBV12-3 or TRBV12-4 with TRBJ2-1; 8 bases map to TRBD2. The CDR3 totals 15 residues. In DNA, the CDR3 is TGTGCGAGCAGGCGCCCGAGCGGGGGCCGAAATGAGCAGTTCTTC. Amino acids: CASRRPSGGRNEQFF.

A few counts support this clone. This chain links TRBV10-1 with TRBJ2-1; TRBD2 aligns across 7 bases. After removal of 5 bases from V and 8 bases from J, the junction contained 9 bases not matched to a gene. The CDR3 extends over 14 amino acids. Germline CDR1 and CDR2: WNHNN and SYGVQD (reference sequence). The CDR3 DNA reads as TGCGCCAGCAGTCAGCTGGGGGGGAGTCATGAGCAGTTCTTC. Protein product: CASSQLGGSHEQFF.

This clone turned up a few times. V gene TRBV2 combines with J gene TRBJ2-5, with TRBD1 as a possible D gene (6 bases). Germline CDR1 SNHLY, CDR2 FYNNEI. The CDR3 covers 14 residues. V was pared by 4 bases and J by 5 bases, with 14 bases between. Written as DNA, the CDR3 is TGTGCCAGCAGTGGAACAGGGTCCGGCGAGACCCAGTACTTC. This gives the protein CASSGTGSGETQYF.

This clone was picked up many times. This chain connects TRBV20-1 to TRBJ1-2; 9 bases match TRBD1. The J segment lost 7 bases and the V segment lost 5 bases, leaving 5 bases of the junction unmatched. The CDR3 is 12 residues long. Germline-derived CDR1 and CDR2 are DFQATT and SNEGSKA (reference sequence). The CDR3 sequence is CSAGTGYGGYTF. The CDR3 DNA reads as TGCAGTGCTGGGACAGGGTATGGTGGCTACACCTTC.

There are many counts of this clone. One base away lies a much larger clone, so this may be a sequencing read error. The chain uses TRBV7-2 and TRBJ2-1; weak D call: TRBD2 (5 bases). Per the germline V gene, CDR1 is SGHTA and CDR2 is FQGNSA. V was clipped by 7 bases and J by 9 bases, with 16 bases between them. This CDR3 spans 13 amino acids. The CDR3 DNA reads as TGTGCCAGCACCCGAGCCCCAGGAGGTGAGCAGTTCTTC. Its protein product is CASTRAPGGEQFF.

This clone has only a few counts. The chain links TRBV28 to TRBJ1-5; D is unresolved. Trimming removed 1 base at V and 0 bases at J, with 13 bases between. The CDR3 has 17 residues. CDR1 and CDR2 from the germline V gene are MDHEN and SYDVKM. CDR3 in amino acids: CASSLYRAAYSNQPQHF. In DNA, the CDR3 is TGTGCCAGCAGTTTATACCGGGCGGCTTATAGCAATCAGCCCCAGCATTTT.

In its sample, this clone was seen once. A read error may explain this, as a much larger clone is one base away. It is likely a read error, because the conserved phenylalanine at the end of the CDR3 is missing. This chain links TRBV5-4 with TRBJ2-1; 7 positions match TRBD2. The CDR3 contains 14 residues. The J segment lost 6 bases and the V segment lost 4 bases, leaving 7 bases of the junction unmatched. Germline V gene lookup returns CDR1 SGHNT and CDR2 YYREEE (reference sequence). The CDR3 sequence: CASSSRLASNEQFS. The CDR3 nucleotides read TGTGCCAGCAGCAGTAGACTAGCCTCCAATGAGCAGTTCTCC.

This clone was seen ten or more times. The chain has TRBV7-2 and TRBJ1-4; D is possibly TRBD1 (6 bases). CDR3 length: 16 amino acids. Germline V CDR1 and CDR2: SGHTA, FQGNSA. V lost 5 bases to trimming and J lost 0 bases, with 13 bases between them. The CDR3 here is CASSQNPGATNEKLFF. The CDR3 bases are TGTGCCAGCAGCCAGAACCCAGGGGCAACTAATGAAAAACTGTTTTTT. Supplemented by reference TRBV7-2 and TRBJ1-4, the full variable domain reads GAGVSQSPSNKVTEKGKDVELRCDPISGHTALYWYRQSLGQGLEFLIYFQGNSAPDKSGLPSDRFSAERTGGSVSTLTIQRTQQEDSAVYLCASSQNPGATNEKLFFGSGTQLSVL.

This clone occurred a few times. The genes are TRBV7-9 and TRBJ2-7; D gene ambiguous. CDR3 length: 12 residues. Germline V CDR1 and CDR2: SEHNR, FQNEAQ (reference sequence). The V gene lost 3 bases and the J gene lost 3 bases, with 6 bases spanning the gap. The CDR3 region is CASSFYLYEQYF. The CDR3 DNA sequence: TGTGCCAGCAGCTTCTATCTCTACGAGCAGTACTTC.

Of note for this clone: Possible read error: a much larger clone is one base away. The genes are TRBV30 and TRBJ2-1; D is unclear. Germline V gene data show CDR1 as GTSNPN and CDR2 as SVGIG (reference sequence). The CDR3 sequence is 15 residues long. CDR3: CAWSPARFSYNEQCF. In DNA, the CDR3 is TGTGCCTGGAGTCCAGCCCGTTTCTCCTACAATGAGCAGTGCTTC.

This clone was observed a handful of times. The rearrangement uses TRBV28 and TRBJ1-1; TRBD1 might be the D (5 bases). This CDR3 region has 14 residues. V lost 5 bases to trimming and J lost 1 base, with 11 bases between them. CDR1 is MDHEN and CDR2 is SYDVKM in the germline V gene. CDR3 region: CASSGGRKNTEAFF. In DNA, the CDR3 is TGTGCCAGCAGTGGGGGGAGGAAGAACACTGAAGCTTTCTTT.

This clone was seen at least ten times. The CDR3 coding sequence is TGTGCCAGCAGTCCTAGGGTGGACGCTGAAGCTTTCTTT. Its protein product is CASSPRVDAEAFF. This rearrangement joins TRBV28 to TRBJ1-1; D unresolved. Trimming shortened V by 5 bases and J by 6 bases, and 13 bases separated the two germline ends. Germline CDR1 and CDR2: MDHEN and SYDVKM. This CDR3 contains 13 residues.

This chain joins TRBV4-2 and TRBJ1-6, with 10 bases fitting TRBD1. CDR3 length: 15 amino acids. Trimming took 4 bases from V and 7 from J; bases not matched to a gene: 4. Germline lookup yields CDR1 LGHNA and CDR2 YNFKEQ. CDR3 loop: CASSPQGQGNSPLHF. The DNA for the CDR3 is TGTGCCAGCAGCCCGCAGGGACAGGGGAATTCACCCCTCCACTTT.

This clone was seen repeatedly, ten times or more. This chain joins TRBV10-3 and TRBJ2-1, with TRBD1 as a possible D gene (5 bases). Trimming took off 0 bases at V and 0 bases at J, with 15 bases between the two ends. Germline CDR1 reads ENHRY; CDR2 reads SYGVKD. This CDR3 is 18 amino acids long. Here the CDR3 DNA reads TGTGCCATCAGTGAGTCTGGGATAGCCGACAGCTCCTACAATGAGCAGTTCTTC. Amino acids: CAISESGIADSSYNEQFF.

This clone was counted ten times or more. The CDR3 reads CASSPIAASTDTQYF. In DNA, the CDR3 is TGCGCCAGCAGTCCCATAGCGGCTAGCACAGATACGCAGTATTTT. The genes are TRBV10-1 and TRBJ2-3, with D maybe TRBD2 (6 bases). Deletions cut 5 bases from V and 0 bases from J, with 12 bases between. The CDR3 extends over 15 amino acids. CDR1 and CDR2 (germline): WNHNN, SYGVQD (reference sequence).

The CDR3 region is CSARGGTGRVDEQYF. The DNA of the CDR3 is TGCAGTGCTAGAGGGGGGACAGGGCGTGTGGACGAGCAGTACTTC. V usage is TRBV20-1 and J usage is TRBJ2-7, with 9 bases fitting TRBD1. The CDR3 extends over 15 amino acids. The V and J ends lost 1 base and 5 bases, in that order; junction bases with no gene match: 9. Germline CDR1 reads DFQATT; CDR2 reads SNEGSKA (reference sequence).

This chain connects TRBV14 to TRBJ2-1, with 9 bases fitting TRBD2. V trimming: 4 bases; J trimming: 4 bases; junction bases outside the gene matches: 11. In germline, CDR1 is SGHDN, CDR2 FVKESK. There are 17 residues in the CDR3. CDR3 amino acids: CASSPSASAGGYNEQFF. The CDR3 bases are TGTGCCAGCAGCCCCTCAGCCTCAGCGGGAGGATACAATGAGCAGTTCTTC.

Worth noting for this clone: One end of the junction fails to match germline, which may point to a read error. The chain couples TRBV6-2 or TRBV6-3 to TRBJ1-5; a possible D gene is TRBD1 (6 bases). Germline lookup yields CDR1 MNHEY and CDR2 SVGEGT. The CDR3 length is 16 residues. The CDR3 here is CASSHRVTTGNRPQHF. CDR3 sequence (DNA): TGTGCCAGCAGTCACAGGGTTACTACTGGCAATCGGCCCCAGCATTTT.

This clone was seen repeatedly, ten times or more. The chain has TRBV7-3 and TRBJ1-2, with 11 bases that match TRBD1. This CDR3 is 15 amino acids long. V lost 5 bases and J lost 7; bases outside the gene matches: 9. Germline CDR1 is SGHTA and CDR2 is FQGTGA. The CDR3: CASSPTGTGGGGYTF. CDR3 coding DNA: TGTGCCAGCAGCCCTACCGGGACAGGGGGTGGTGGCTACACCTTC.